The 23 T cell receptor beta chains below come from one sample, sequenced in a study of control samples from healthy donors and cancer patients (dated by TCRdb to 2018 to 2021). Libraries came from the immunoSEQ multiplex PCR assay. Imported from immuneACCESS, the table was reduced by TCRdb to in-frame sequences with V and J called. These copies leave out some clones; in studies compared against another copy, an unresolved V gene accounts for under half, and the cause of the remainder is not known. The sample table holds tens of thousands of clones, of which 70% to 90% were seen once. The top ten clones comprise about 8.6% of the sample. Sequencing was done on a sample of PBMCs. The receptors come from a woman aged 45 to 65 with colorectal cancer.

The CDR3 DNA sequence: TGTGCCAGCAGCTTGGGCGACTCTGGGGCCAACGTCCTGACTTTC. This translates into CASSLGDSGANVLTF. J is TRBJ2-6 and V is TRBV7-3, with unresolved D. The CDR3 consists of 15 residues. CDR1 and CDR2 from the germline V gene are SGHTA and FQGTGA. Trimming pared 3 bases from V and 0 bases from J, leaving 6 bases between.

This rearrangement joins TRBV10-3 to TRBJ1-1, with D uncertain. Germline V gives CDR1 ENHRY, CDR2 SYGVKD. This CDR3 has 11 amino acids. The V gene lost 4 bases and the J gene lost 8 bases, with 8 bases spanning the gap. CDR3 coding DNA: TGTGCCATCAGTGGAGGACTGGAAGCTTTCTTT. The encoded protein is CAISGGLEAFF.

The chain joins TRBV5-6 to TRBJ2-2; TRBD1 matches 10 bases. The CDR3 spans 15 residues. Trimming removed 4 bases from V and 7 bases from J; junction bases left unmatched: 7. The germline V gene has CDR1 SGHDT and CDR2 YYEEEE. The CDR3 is CASSRQGASSGELFF. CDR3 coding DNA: TGTGCCAGCAGCCGACAGGGGGCATCTAGCGGGGAGCTGTTTTTT.

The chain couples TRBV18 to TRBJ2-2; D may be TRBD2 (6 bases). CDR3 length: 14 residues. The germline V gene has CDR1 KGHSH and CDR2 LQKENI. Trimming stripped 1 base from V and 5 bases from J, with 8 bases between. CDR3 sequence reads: CASSPQGGTGELFF. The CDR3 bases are TGTGCCAGCTCACCACAGGGAGGTACCGGGGAGCTGTTTTTT.

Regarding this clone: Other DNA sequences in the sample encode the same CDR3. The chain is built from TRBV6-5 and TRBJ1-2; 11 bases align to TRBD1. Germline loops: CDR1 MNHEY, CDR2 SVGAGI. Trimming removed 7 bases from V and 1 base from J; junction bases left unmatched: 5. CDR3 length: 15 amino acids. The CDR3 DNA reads TGTGCCAGCACGGGACAGGGGGAAGTTAACTATGGCTACACCTTC. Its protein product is CASTGQGEVNYGYTF.

The CDR3 loop is CASSKGQGNSPLHF. The CDR3, as DNA: TGTGCCAGTAGTAAAGGACAGGGGAATTCACCCCTCCACTTT. The V call is TRBV19, the J call TRBJ1-6, with 9 bases identical to TRBD1. This CDR3 is built from 14 residues. V dropped 4 bases and J dropped 7; count of bases not matched to a gene: 2. Germline CDR1 LNHDA, CDR2 SQIVND (reference sequence).

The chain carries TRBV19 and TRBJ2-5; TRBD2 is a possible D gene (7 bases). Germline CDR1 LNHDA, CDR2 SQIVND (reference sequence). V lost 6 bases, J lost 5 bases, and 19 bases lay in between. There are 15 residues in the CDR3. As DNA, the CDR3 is TGTGCCAGTAGAACAAACAGGGAGGGCAGGGAGACCCAGTACTTC. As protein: CASRTNREGRETQYF.

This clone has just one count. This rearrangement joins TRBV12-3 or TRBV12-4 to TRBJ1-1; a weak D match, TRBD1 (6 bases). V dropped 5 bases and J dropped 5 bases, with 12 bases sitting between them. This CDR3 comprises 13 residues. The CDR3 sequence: CASSEQGGTEAFF. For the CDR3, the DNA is TGTGCCAGCAGTGAACAGGGAGGTACTGAAGCTTTCTTT.

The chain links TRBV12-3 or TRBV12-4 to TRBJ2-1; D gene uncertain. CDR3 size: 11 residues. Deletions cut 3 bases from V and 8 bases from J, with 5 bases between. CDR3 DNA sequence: TGTGCCAGCAGTTTTGTATATGAGCAGTTCTTC. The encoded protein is CASSFVYEQFF.

CDR3 loop: CASSQSLGGNSPLHF. The DNA for the CDR3 is TGCGCCAGCAGTCAATCATTAGGGGGGAATTCACCCCTCCACTTT. The J gene is TRBJ1-6, the V gene TRBV23-1; possibly TRBD1 for D (6 bases). TRBV23-1 is filed as an ORF, its function uncertain. The CDR3 length is 15 residues. Between the trimmed V and J ends, which lost 0 bases and 7 bases, there was a span of 10 bases.

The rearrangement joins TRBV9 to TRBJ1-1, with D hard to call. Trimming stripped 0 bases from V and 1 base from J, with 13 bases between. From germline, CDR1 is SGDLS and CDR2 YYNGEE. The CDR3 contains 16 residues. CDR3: CASSVGEGHSNTEAFF. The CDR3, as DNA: TGTGCCAGCAGCGTAGGGGAAGGGCATTCGAACACTGAAGCTTTCTTT.

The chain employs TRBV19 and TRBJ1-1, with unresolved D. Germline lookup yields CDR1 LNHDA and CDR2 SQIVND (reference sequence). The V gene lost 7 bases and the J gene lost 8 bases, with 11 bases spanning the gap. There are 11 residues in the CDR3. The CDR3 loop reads CASINYFEAFF. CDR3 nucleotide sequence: TGTGCCAGTATTAATTATTTCGAAGCTTTCTTT.

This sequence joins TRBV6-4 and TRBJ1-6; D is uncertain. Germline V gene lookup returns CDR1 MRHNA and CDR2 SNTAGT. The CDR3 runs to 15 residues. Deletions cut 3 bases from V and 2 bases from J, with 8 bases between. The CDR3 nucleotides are TGTGCCAGCAGTGAAAAGGCGACCTATAATTCACCCCTCCACTTT. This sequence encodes CASSEKATYNSPLHF.

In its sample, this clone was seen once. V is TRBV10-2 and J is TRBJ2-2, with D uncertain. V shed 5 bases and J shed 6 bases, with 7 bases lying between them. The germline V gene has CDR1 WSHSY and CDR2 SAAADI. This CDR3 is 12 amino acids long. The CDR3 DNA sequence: TGCGCCAGCAGTAATCCCTCCGGGGAGCTGTTTTTT. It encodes CASSNPSGELFF.

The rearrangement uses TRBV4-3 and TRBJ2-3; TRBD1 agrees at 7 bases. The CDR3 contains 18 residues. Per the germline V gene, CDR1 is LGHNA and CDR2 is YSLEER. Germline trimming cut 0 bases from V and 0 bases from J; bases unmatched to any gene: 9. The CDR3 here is CASSQDPIRGLSTDTQYF. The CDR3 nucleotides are TGCGCCAGCAGCCAAGATCCAATAAGGGGGCTCAGCACAGATACGCAGTATTTT.

The CDR3 region has the DNA TGCGCCAGCAGCCAACAATTAGCGGGGGCCCTATACAATGAGCAGTTCTTC. Amino acids: CASSQQLAGALYNEQFF. The chain has TRBV4-3 and TRBJ2-1, with 9 bases aligning to TRBD2. This CDR3 spans 17 amino acids. Unmatched junction bases numbered 9, after V lost 2 bases and J lost 4 bases. Germline-derived CDR1 and CDR2 are LGHNA and YSLEER.

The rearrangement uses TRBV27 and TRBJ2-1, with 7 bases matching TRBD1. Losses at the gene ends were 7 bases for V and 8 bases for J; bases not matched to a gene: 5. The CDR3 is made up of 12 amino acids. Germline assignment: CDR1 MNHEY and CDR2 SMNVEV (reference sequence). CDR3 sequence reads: CASKTGVDEQFF. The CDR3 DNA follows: TGTGCCAGCAAAACAGGGGTAGATGAGCAGTTCTTC.

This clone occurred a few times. The CDR3 region has the DNA TGTGCCAGCAGCCCCGGGACAGCAGAGACCCAGTACTTC. Its protein product is CASSPGTAETQYF. The chain joins TRBV3-1 (or the pseudogene TRBV3-2) to TRBJ2-5, with 7 bases that match TRBD1. This CDR3 region has 13 residues. CDR1 is LGHDT and CDR2 is YNNKEL in the germline V gene (reference sequence). J gave up 4 bases and V 4 bases, and 3 bases lay outside the gene matches.

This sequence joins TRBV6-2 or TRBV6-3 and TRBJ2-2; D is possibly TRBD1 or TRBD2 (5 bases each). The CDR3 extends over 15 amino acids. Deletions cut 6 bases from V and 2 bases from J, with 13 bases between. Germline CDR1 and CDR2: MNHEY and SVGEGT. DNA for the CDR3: TGTGCCAGCAGCGACGGGACGGGAAACACCGGGGAGCTGTTTTTT. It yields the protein CASSDGTGNTGELFF.

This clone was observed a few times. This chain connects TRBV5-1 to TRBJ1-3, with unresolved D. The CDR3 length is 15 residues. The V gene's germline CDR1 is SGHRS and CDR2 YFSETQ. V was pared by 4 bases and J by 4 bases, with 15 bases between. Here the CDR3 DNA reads TGCGCCAGCAGCCCTAACTCCGGCCGGGGAAACACCATATATTTT. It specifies CASSPNSGRGNTIYF.

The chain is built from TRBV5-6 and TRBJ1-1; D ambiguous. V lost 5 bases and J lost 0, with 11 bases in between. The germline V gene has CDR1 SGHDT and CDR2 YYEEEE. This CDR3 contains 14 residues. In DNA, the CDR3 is TGTGCCAGCAGGGTTCGACACCTGAACACTGAAGCTTTCTTT. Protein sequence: CASRVRHLNTEAFF. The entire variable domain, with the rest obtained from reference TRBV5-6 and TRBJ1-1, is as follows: DAGVTQSPTHLIKTRGQQVTLRCSPKSGHDTVSWYQQALGQGPQFIFQYYEEEERQRGNFPDRFSGHQFPNYSSELNVNALLLGDSALYLCASRVRHLNTEAFFGQGTRLTVV.

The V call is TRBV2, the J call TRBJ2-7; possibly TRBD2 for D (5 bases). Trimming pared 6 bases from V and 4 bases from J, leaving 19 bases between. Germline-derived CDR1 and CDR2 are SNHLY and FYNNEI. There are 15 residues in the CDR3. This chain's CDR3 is CASRQGLTAVYEQYV. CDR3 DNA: TGTGCCAGCAGACAAGGACTCACCGCAGTATACGAGCAGTACGTC.

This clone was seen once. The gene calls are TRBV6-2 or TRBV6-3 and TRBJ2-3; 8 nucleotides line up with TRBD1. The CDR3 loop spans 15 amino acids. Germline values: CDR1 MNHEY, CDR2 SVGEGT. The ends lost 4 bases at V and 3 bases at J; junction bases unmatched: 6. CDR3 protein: CASSSVTGETDTQYF. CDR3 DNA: TGTGCCAGCAGTTCTGTGACAGGGGAGACAGATACGCAGTATTTT.